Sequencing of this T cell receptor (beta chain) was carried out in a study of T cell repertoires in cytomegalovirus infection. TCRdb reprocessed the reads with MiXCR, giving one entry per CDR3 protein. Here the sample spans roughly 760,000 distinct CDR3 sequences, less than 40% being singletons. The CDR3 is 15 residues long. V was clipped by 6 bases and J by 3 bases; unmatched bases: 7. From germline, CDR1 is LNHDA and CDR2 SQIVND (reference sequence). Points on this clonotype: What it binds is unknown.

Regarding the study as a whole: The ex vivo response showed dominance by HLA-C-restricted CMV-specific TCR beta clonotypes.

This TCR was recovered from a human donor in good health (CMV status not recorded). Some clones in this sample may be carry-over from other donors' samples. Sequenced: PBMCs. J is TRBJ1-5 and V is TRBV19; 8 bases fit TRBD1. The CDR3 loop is CASRPGGFINQPQHF. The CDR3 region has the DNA TGTGCCAGTAGACCAGGGGGCTTCATCAATCAGCCCCAGCATTTT. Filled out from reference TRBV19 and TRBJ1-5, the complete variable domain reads DGGITQSPKYLFRKEGQNVTLSCEQNLNHDAMYWYRQDPGQGLRLIYYSQIVNDFQKGDIAEGYSVSREKKESFPLTVTSAQKNPTAFYLCASRPGGFINQPQHFGDGTRLSIL.